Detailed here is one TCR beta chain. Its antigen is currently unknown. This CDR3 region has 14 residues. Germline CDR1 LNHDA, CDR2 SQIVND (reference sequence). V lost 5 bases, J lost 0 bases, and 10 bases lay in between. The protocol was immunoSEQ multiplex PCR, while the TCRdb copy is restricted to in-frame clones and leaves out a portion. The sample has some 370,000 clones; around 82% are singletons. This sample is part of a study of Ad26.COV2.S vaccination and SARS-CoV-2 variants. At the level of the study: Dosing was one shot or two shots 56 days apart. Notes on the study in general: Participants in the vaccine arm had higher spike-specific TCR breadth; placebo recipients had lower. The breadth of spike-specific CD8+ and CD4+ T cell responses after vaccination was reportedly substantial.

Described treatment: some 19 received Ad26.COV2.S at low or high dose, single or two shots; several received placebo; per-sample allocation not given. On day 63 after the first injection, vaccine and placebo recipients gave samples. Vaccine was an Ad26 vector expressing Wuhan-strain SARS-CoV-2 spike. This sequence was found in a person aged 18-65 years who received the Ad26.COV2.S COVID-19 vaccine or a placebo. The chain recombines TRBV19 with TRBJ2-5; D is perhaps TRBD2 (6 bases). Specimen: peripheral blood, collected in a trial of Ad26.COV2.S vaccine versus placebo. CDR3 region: CASSWRGYQETQYF. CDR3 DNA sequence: TGTGCCAGTAGTTGGAGGGGCTACCAAGAGACCCAGTACTTC. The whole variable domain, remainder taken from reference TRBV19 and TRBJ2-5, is DGGITQSPKYLFRKEGQNVTLSCEQNLNHDAMYWYRQDPGQGLRLIYYSQIVNDFQKGDIAEGYSVSREKKESFPLTVTSAQKNPTAFYLCASSWRGYQETQYFGPGTRLLVL.